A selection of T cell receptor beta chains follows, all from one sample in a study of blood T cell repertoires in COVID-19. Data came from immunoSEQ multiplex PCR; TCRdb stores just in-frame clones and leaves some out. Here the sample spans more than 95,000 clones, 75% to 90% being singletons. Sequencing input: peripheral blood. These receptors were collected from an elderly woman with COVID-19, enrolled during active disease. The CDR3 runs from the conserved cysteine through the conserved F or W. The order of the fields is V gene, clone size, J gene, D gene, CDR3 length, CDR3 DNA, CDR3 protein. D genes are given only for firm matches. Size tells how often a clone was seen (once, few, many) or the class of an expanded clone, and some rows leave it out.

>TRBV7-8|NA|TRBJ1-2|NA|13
TGTGCCAGCAGCTTAGGAGGAGATTATGGCTACACCTTC
CASSLGGDYGYTF
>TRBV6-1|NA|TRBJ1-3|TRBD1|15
TGTGCCAGCAGTGAAGCCGAGGGACAGGGAAACACCATATATTTT
CASSEAEGQGNTIYF
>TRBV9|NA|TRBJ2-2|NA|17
TGTGCCAGCAGCGCTGAGAGAGGGACACTCACTACCGGGGAGCTGTTTTTT
CASSAERGTLTTGELFF
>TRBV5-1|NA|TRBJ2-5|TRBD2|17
TGCGCCAGCAGCTTGGGGGCGGGACTAGCGGATCAAGAGACCCAGTACTTC
CASSLGAGLADQETQYF
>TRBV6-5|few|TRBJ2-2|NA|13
TGTGCCAGCAGGGCCGGGATAGCCGGGGAGCTGTTTTTT
CASRAGIAGELFF
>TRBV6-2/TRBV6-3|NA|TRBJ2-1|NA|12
TGTGCCAGCAGCCTCACTTACAATGAGCAGTTCTTC
CASSLTYNEQFF
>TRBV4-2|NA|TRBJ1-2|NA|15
TGTGCCAGCAGCCAAGATGGCAGGGAGGCTGATGGCTACACCTTC
CASSQDGREADGYTF
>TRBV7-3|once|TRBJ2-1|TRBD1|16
TGTGCCAGCAGCTTAACGACCGGGACAGGGGTCAATGAGCAGTTCTTC
CASSLTTGTGVNEQFF
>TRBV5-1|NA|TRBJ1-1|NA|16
TGCGCCAGCAGCCATCGACAGTATAATTTGAACACTGAAGCTTTCTTT
CASSHRQYNLNTEAFF
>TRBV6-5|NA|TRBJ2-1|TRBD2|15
TGTGCCAGCAGTTCTAGCGGGAGCTCTCTCAATGAGCAGTTCTTC
CASSSSGSSLNEQFF
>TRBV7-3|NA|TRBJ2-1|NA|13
TGTGCCAGCAGCTTAAACCCTGTGGCCGTGCAGTTCTTC
CASSLNPVAVQFF
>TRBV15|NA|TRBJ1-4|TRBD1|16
TGTGCCACCAGCAGAGGGGACAGGGGCGGGTCGGAAAAACTGTTTTTT
CATSRGDRGGSEKLFF
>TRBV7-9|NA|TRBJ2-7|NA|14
TGTGCCAGCAGCCAAACCCCTGGGGGGTACGAGCAGTACTTC
CASSQTPGGYEQYF
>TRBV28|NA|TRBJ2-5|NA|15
TGTGCCAGCAGTCCCCTACGGGACTGGGGGGAGACCCAGTACTTC
CASSPLRDWGETQYF
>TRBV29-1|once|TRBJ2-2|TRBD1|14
TGCAGCTACGGGACAGGGGGGAACACCGGGGAGCTGTTTTTT
CSYGTGGNTGELFF
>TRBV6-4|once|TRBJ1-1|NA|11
TGTGCCAGCTCGGAGGGAGGTGAAGCTTTCTTT
CASSEGGEAFF
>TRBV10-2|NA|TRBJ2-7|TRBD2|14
TGCGCCAGCAGTGGACTAGCGGGGACCTACGAGCAGTACTTC
CASSGLAGTYEQYF